These T cell receptor beta chains were read from a single sample in a study of response to subunit inactivated influenza vaccine. From the RT-PCR reads, TCRdb called clonotypes with MiXCR, one entry per CDR3 protein. The sample records some 500,000 distinct CDR3 sequences, 10% to 15% being singletons. Specimen: PBMCs from blood, collected roughly 46 days after vaccination. These receptors were taken from a man in his fifties or sixties who received an inactivated influenza vaccine. Both conserved end residues are part of each CDR3. The D gene is left open where the match is weak. Not every row has a clone size; where given, it reads once, few, many or a size class.

clone size: NA
J gene: TRBJ1-3
D gene: NA
V gene: TRBV20-1
CDR3 protein: CSASMGRSSGNTIYF
CDR3 DNA: TGCAGTGCTAGTATGGGACGGAGCTCTGGAAACACCATATATTTT

clone size: NA
J gene: TRBJ2-1
D gene: NA
V gene: TRBV5-6
CDR3 protein: CASIQGGLDEQFF
CDR3 DNA: TGTGCCAGCATACAGGGGGGGCTAGATGAGCAGTTCTTC

clone size: NA
J gene: TRBJ1-5
D gene: TRBD1
V gene: TRBV15
CDR3 protein: CATSRQGNSNQPQHF
CDR3 DNA: TGTGCCACCAGCCGACAGGGAAATAGCAATCAGCCCCAGCATTTT

clone size: few
J gene: TRBJ2-7
D gene: TRBD1
V gene: TRBV10-3
CDR3 protein: CAISPTGGAEQYF
CDR3 DNA: TGTGCCATCAGCCCAACAGGGGGCGCCGAGCAGTACTTC

clone size: NA
J gene: TRBJ2-3
D gene: TRBD1
V gene: TRBV2
CDR3 protein: CACSFPLRRGRITDTQYF
CDR3 DNA: TGTGCCTGCAGTTTCCCCCTCCGCAGGGGGAGAATAACAGATACGCAGTATTTT

clone size: few
J gene: TRBJ2-1
D gene: TRBD2
V gene: TRBV20-1
CDR3 protein: CSAMGLAIHEQFF
CDR3 DNA: TGCAGTGCTATGGGACTAGCTATTCATGAGCAGTTCTTC

clone size: few
J gene: TRBJ2-1
D gene: TRBD1
V gene: TRBV6-1
CDR3 protein: CASRRDRGAATYNEQFF
CDR3 DNA: TGTGCCAGCAGGCGGGACAGGGGAGCGGCCACCTACAATGAGCAGTTCTTC

clone size: many
J gene: TRBJ2-7
D gene: NA
V gene: TRBV18
CDR3 protein: CASSPGFAYEQYF
CDR3 DNA: TGTGCCAGCTCACCAGGATTTGCCTACGAGCAGTACTTC

clone size: few
J gene: TRBJ2-7
D gene: NA
V gene: TRBV18
CDR3 protein: CASSPRQGHSYEQYF
CDR3 DNA: TGTGCCAGCTCACCAAGGCAGGGGCATAGCTACGAGCAGTACTTC

clone size: NA
J gene: TRBJ1-1
D gene: NA
V gene: TRBV28
CDR3 protein: CASNLPHGGSEAFF
CDR3 DNA: TGTGCCAGCAACCTCCCCCACGGAGGCTCTGAAGCTTTCTTT

clone size: many
J gene: TRBJ2-7
D gene: NA
V gene: TRBV5-1
CDR3 protein: CASSYQDGSYEQYF
CDR3 DNA: TGCGCCAGCAGTTATCAGGACGGCTCCTACGAGCAGTACTTC